This TCR beta chain originates from a study of blood T cell repertoires in COVID-19. Study summary: Specimens from acute and convalescent COVID-19 originated in the United States, Italy and Spain. From T cells, B-cell-depleted T cells, or PBMCs came the material, which was cDNA or gDNA.

As processed by the authors: Using reference gene primer amplification, nucleated cell counts were estimated. Only in-frame clones appear in the TCRdb table, and some are missing; sequencing was by immunoSEQ multiplex PCR. V, J and clone size were drawn from that table, and D and trimming were deduced from the DNA. Among some 250,000 clones listed, 85% to 90% were seen once. The Seattle site enrolled patients during active infection and followed them longitudinally. CDR1 is SGHTA and CDR2 is FQGNSA in the germline V gene. J gave up 12 bases and V 2 bases, and 9 bases lay outside the gene matches. The CDR3 covers 15 residues.

The clonotype was recovered from a woman in her sixties or seventies with COVID-19, enrolled during active disease. This sequence joins TRBV7-2 and TRBJ1-4, with 10 positions matching TRBD1. Sequencing was performed on peripheral blood. The CDR3 DNA sequence: TGTGCCAGCAGCTTATCCGGGACAGGGGTCCCCCAACTGTTTTTT. It specifies CASSLSGTGVPQLFF.